The present TCR beta chain was sequenced within a study of beta chain features in type 1 diabetes. Broader study findings: TCRB CDR3 length was moderately but significantly reduced in all four CD4+ subsets of Type 1 diabetes patients. PCR might show a preference for shorter templates, equally across patients and controls.

Expressed TCRB transcripts were sequenced, since all the RNA that had been isolated was reverse transcribed. The repertoire was sequenced with immunoSEQ multiplex PCR; TCRdb's copy has only in-frame clones and lacks some. The profile covers 970,000 or so clones, with 15% to 20% appearing a single time and 0.02% to 0.025% taken by the ten largest. CD45RO/CCR7/CD25/CD127/CD95/CD27 separated CD4+ naive, central memory, regulatory and stem cell-like memory cells by sorting. This clone was found a few times. The antigen remains unidentified. The sequence derives from a woman younger than 35 in good health. Sequencing was done on a sample of naive CD4+ T cells from blood.

DNA for the CDR3: TGTGCCAGCAGTCCCCCTGGGGAGACCCAGTACTTC. It encodes CASSPPGETQYF. This chain joins TRBV28 and TRBJ2-5; the D is unclear. Trimming shortened V by 5 bases and J by 5 bases, and 9 bases separated the two germline ends. CDR3 length equals 12 residues. Germline V CDR1 and CDR2: MDHEN, SYDVKM. Variable domain in full (rest from reference TRBV28 and TRBJ2-5): DVKVTQSSRYLVKRTGEKVFLECVQDMDHENMFWYRQDPGLGLRLIYFSYDVKMKEKGDIPEGYSVSREKKERFSLILESASTNQTSMYLCASSPPGETQYFGPGTRLLVL.